This T cell receptor (beta chain) comes out of a study of identical twins. Study observations and caveats: The study found that models underestimated out-of-frame TCR alpha sharing in monozygotic twins.

Notes on this clonotype: The antigen remains unidentified.

The CDR3 has 12 residues. Germline V gene lookup returns CDR1 SQVTM and CDR2 ANQGSEA. Between the trimmed V and J ends, which lost 4 bases and 6 bases, there was a span of 10 bases. A template switching step contributed a universal primer site, while unique molecular identifiers were present in the cDNA. MiXCR, run by TCRdb on the 5' RACE reads, gives a single entry per CDR3 protein. The sample yields 270,000 or so distinct CDR3 sequences, around 8% seen once. This sample was shared with a second study, whose subject was yellow fever vaccine responses in identical twins.

The sample was CD8+ T cells sorted from blood. V usage is TRBV29-1 and J usage is TRBJ2-1; D not resolved. The receptor's source is a woman aged 18-30 years in good health. In nucleotides, the CDR3 is TGCAGCGTTGGGCTAGAACGCAATGAGCAGTTCTTC. Amino acids: CSVGLERNEQFF.